This T cell receptor beta chain came from a study of blood T cell repertoires in COVID-19. Here immunoSEQ multiplex PCR was the method, and the copy in TCRdb shows in-frame clones only, minus some. Of approximately 220,000 clones in the sample, 84% are singletons; the top ten hold 5% to 6.5%. The germline gives CDR1 LGHNA, CDR2 YNFKEQ. Deletions cut 1 base from V and 1 base from J, with 4 bases between. CDR3 length equals 13 residues. The clonotype was recovered from a woman aged 60-75 years who had recovered from COVID-19. The specimen was peripheral blood. The chain recombines TRBV4-2 with TRBJ1-1; D is unresolved. CDR3 nucleotides: TGTGCCAGCAGCCAAGCTTCGAACACTGAAGCTTTCTTT. It codes for CASSQASNTEAFF.